This record concerns one T cell receptor (beta chain) sequence. Its antigen is still unknown. Germline is not matched at one junction end, which may reflect a read error. Extraction of RNA preceded its reverse transcription into cDNA, which served as the sequencing template. Using immunoSEQ multiplex PCR, the repertoire was profiled, and TCRdb retains in-frame clones only, with some absent. The sample holds roughly 40,000 clones; under 70% are singletons and the top ten take 21%. Indicated treatment: oral pan-JAK inhibitor, 5-10 mg twice daily. The CDR3 consists of 10 residues. Germline assignment: CDR1 SQVTM and CDR2 ANQGSEA. The data originate from a study of CD8+ T cells in alopecia areata. Study-level results: TCR sharing was clearer in mice than between patients, perhaps partly owing to patient HLA diversity.

The clonotype originates from a human donor with alopecia areata. Sequencing was performed on CD8+ T cells sorted from blood, taken at week 4, from a patient treated with tofacitinib. This chain connects TRBV29-1 to TRBJ2-3; D not certain. This CDR3 is CSVEDPQGNF. CDR3 nucleotides: TGCAGCGTTGAAGACCCGCAAGGGAATTTT.